This T cell receptor beta chain comes out of a study of T cell responses to AZD1222 COVID-19 vaccine. Study-wide results and limits: The span of vaccine-associated CD4 TCRs extended across spike, with dominance at 160-218 and 743-854. Repertoires were sampled only after the peak T cell response. White British people made up most donors, females outnumbered males, and clonal diversity was possibly underestimated.

Notes on this clone: Its antigen is still unknown.

The V and J ends lost 4 bases and 7 bases, in that order; junction bases with no gene match: 8. CDR1 is LGHNA, CDR2 YNFKEQ, per germline. The CDR3 totals 16 residues. Sequencing was performed with immunoSEQ multiplex PCR; in TCRdb, only in-frame clones are kept and a portion is missing. The repertoire has 95,000 to 150,000 clones, approximately 90% of them found once; the top ten carry approximately 1.5%. V usage is TRBV4-2 and J usage is TRBJ2-1; 12 bases fit TRBD2. The source material was peripheral blood, sampled on day 0 of AZD1222 vaccination. This clonotype was sampled from an adult in good health. The CDR3 is CASSPSGRALSNEQFF. The CDR3 DNA reads TGTGCCAGCAGCCCTAGCGGGAGGGCCCTATCGAATGAGCAGTTCTTC.